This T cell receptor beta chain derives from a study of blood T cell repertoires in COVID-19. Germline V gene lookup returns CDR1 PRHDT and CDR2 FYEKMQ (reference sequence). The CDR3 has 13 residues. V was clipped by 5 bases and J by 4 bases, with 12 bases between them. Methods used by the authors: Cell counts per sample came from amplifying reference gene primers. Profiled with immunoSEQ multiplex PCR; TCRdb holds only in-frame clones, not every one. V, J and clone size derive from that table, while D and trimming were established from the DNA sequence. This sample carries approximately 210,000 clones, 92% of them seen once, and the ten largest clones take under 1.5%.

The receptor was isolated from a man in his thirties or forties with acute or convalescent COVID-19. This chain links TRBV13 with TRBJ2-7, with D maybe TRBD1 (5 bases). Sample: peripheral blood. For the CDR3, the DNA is TGTGCCAGCAGCCAAATTCAGGGTTACGAGCAGTACTTC. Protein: CASSQIQGYEQYF.